This entry lists 10 T cell receptor beta chains sequenced from one sample in a study of Ad26.COV2.S vaccination and SARS-CoV-2 variants. As to treatment: roughly 20 received Ad26.COV2.S at low or high dose, single or two shots; about 5 received placebo; per-sample allocation not given. Samples were taken on day 63 after the first vaccine or placebo injection. Only in-frame clones appear in the TCRdb table, and some are missing; sequencing was by immunoSEQ multiplex PCR. The sample has about 400,000 clones; about four fifths are singletons. Sequenced here: peripheral blood, sampled in a trial of Ad26.COV2.S vaccine versus placebo. The receptor set was obtained from a person aged 18-65 years who received the Ad26.COV2.S COVID-19 vaccine or a placebo.

The V call is TRBV7-2, the J call TRBJ2-1, with no clear D. V was shortened by 1 base and J by 7 bases, with 5 bases between the two germline ends. The CDR3 totals 12 residues. The germline gives CDR1 SGHTA, CDR2 FQGNSA. CDR3 sequence: CASSLETNEQFF. The DNA for the CDR3 is TGTGCCAGCAGCTTAGAGACGAATGAGCAGTTCTTC. The full variable domain, its missing parts supplied by reference TRBV7-2 and TRBJ2-1, is GAGVSQSPSNKVTEKGKDVELRCDPISGHTALYWYRQSLGQGLEFLIYFQGNSAPDKSGLPSDRFSAERTGGSVSTLTIQRTQQEDSAVYLCASSLETNEQFFGPGTRLTVL.

This clone has just a few counts. This rearrangement joins TRBV7-9 to TRBJ2-7; 9 bases are shared with TRBD2. Per germline, CDR1 SEHNR and CDR2 FQNEAQ (reference sequence). This CDR3 region has 17 residues. V lost 2 bases to trimming and J lost 4 bases; unmatched junction nucleotides: 12. The CDR3 region is CASSLYVAGVVEYEQYF. The CDR3 DNA sequence: TGTGCCAGCAGCTTATATGTAGCGGGGGTGGTGGAGTACGAGCAGTACTTC.

The chain is built from TRBV19 and TRBJ2-5; 7 nucleotides match TRBD1. V shed 7 bases, J shed 2 bases, and the junction held 10 bases outside the gene matches. The CDR3 loop spans 15 amino acids. Looked up from germline, CDR1 is LNHDA and CDR2 is SQIVND (reference sequence). CDR3 in amino acids: CASNRGQGVQETQYF. Written as DNA, the CDR3 is TGTGCCAGTAATCGGGGCCAGGGGGTTCAAGAGACCCAGTACTTC.

V gene TRBV30 combines with J gene TRBJ1-2, with 8 bases identical to TRBD1. Germline-derived CDR1 and CDR2 are GTSNPN and SVGIG (reference sequence). J lost 5 bases, V lost 8 bases, and 10 bases had no gene match. The CDR3 covers 13 residues. In DNA form, the CDR3 reads TGTGCCACACAGACAGGGGATGGGTATGGCTACACCTTC. Its protein product is CATQTGDGYGYTF.

The V and J genes are TRBV5-1 and TRBJ1-2, with D possibly being TRBD1 (5 bases). Looked up from germline, CDR1 is SGHRS and CDR2 is YFSETQ. The CDR3 extends over 15 amino acids. The ends were cut back, 1 base at V and 0 bases at J, with 10 bases in the middle. The CDR3 spells CASSLIDSTNYGYTF. CDR3 coding DNA: TGCGCCAGCAGCTTGATAGACAGCACTAACTATGGCTACACCTTC. The variable domain in full, with the rest retrieved from reference TRBV5-1 and TRBJ1-2, is KAGVTQTPRYLIKTRGQQVTLSCSPISGHRSVSWYQQTPGQGLQFLFEYFSETQRNKGNFPGRFSGRQFSNSRSEMNVSTLELGDSALYLCASSLIDSTNYGYTFGSGTRLTVV.

The J gene is TRBJ2-1, the V gene TRBV14, with 9 bases lining up with TRBD2. The V segment lost 5 bases and the J segment 4 bases; nucleotides outside the gene matches: 3. The CDR3 spans 14 residues. Per the germline V gene, CDR1 is SGHDN and CDR2 is FVKESK. The CDR3 spells CASSETSGYNEQFF. As DNA, the CDR3 is TGTGCCAGCAGCGAGACTAGCGGATACAATGAGCAGTTCTTC. The variable domain in full, completed from reference TRBV14 and TRBJ2-1, reads EAGVTQFPSHSVIEKGQTVTLRCDPISGHDNLYWYRRVMGKEIKFLLHFVKESKQDESGMPNNRFLAERTGGTYSTLKVQPAELEDSGVYFCASSETSGYNEQFFGPGTRLTVL.

The rearrangement links TRBV18 to TRBJ2-5, with a tentative D call TRBD1 (5 bases). Germline values: CDR1 KGHSH, CDR2 LQKENI. CDR3 length equals 13 residues. Trimming took off 3 bases at V and 3 bases at J, with 8 bases between the two ends. The CDR3 DNA reads as TGTGCCAGCTCACCGCGCAGGGAAGAGACCCAGTACTTC. Amino acid sequence: CASSPRREETQYF.

The chain carries TRBV18 and TRBJ1-3, with TRBD1 matching 8 bases. The germline V gene has CDR1 KGHSH and CDR2 LQKENI. V was pared by 3 bases and J by 1 base, with 8 bases of the junction left unmatched. The CDR3 runs 17 residues. This CDR3 is CASSPGQGKFSGNTIYF. CDR3 in DNA: TGTGCCAGCTCACCCGGACAGGGAAAGTTTTCTGGAAACACCATATATTTT.

This clone has a single count. The chain links TRBV9 to TRBJ2-7; D is possibly TRBD2 (5 bases). V lost 0 bases to trimming and J lost 2 bases, with 12 bases between them. CDR1 and CDR2 (germline): SGDLS, YYNGEE. The CDR3 loop spans 15 amino acids. CDR3 sequence (DNA): TGTGCCAGCAGCGTAGCTGAGGGCTACGCCTACGAGCAGTACTTC. This codes for CASSVAEGYAYEQYF.

The CDR3 loop reads CASSQDFPRLALSSYNEQFF. CDR3 sequence (DNA): TGTGCCAGCAGCCAAGACTTCCCTAGACTAGCCTTGAGCTCCTACAATGAGCAGTTCTTC. This chain connects TRBV14 to TRBJ2-1, with 7 bases that match TRBD2. Trimming at V came to 0 bases and at J to 0 bases, leaving 14 bases not matched to a gene. Germline V lookup: CDR1 SGHDN, CDR2 FVKESK. This CDR3 spans 20 amino acids.